These 27 T cell receptor beta chains originate from one sample sequenced in a study of beta chain features in type 1 diabetes. TCRB transcripts that were expressed got sequenced, as all of the isolated RNA had been reverse transcribed. The data were produced by immunoSEQ multiplex PCR, yet TCRdb's version contains in-frame clones alone and is incomplete. The sample has a few hundred thousand clones, about 16% seen once; the top ten hold about 0.019%. Sequencing was performed on naive CD4+ T cells from blood. These receptors all come from a woman younger than 30 in good health.

This clone was detected a few times. The rearrangement joins TRBV28 to TRBJ1-2, with a weak D call TRBD1 (6 bases). Trimming shortened V by 4 bases and J by 5 bases, and 14 bases separated the two germline ends. The germline CDR1 and CDR2 sequences are MDHEN and SYDVKM. CDR3 length: 14 amino acids. The CDR3 DNA follows: TGTGCCAGCAGTTCCACCGGGACATATTATGGCTACACCTTC. Translated: CASSSTGTYYGYTF.

This chain uses TRBV28 with TRBJ2-7, with 14 nucleotides matching TRBD2. CDR3 length: 14 residues. CDR1 is MDHEN, CDR2 SYDVKM, per germline. With 7 bases clipped from V and 2 bases from J, the junction kept 1 base outside the gene matches. The CDR3 nucleotides are TGTGCCAGCAAGACTAGCGGGAGGGCCTACGAGCAGTACTTC. This sequence encodes CASKTSGRAYEQYF.

This clone was detected only a few times. The same CDR3 can be traced to other DNA sequences in this sample. The V gene is TRBV5-1, the J gene TRBJ1-2; TRBD1 matches 7 bases. Per the germline V gene, CDR1 is SGHRS and CDR2 is YFSETQ. V lost 0 bases and J lost 2; bases outside the gene matches: 1. The CDR3 is made up of 14 amino acids. The chain's CDR3 is CASSLGRGNYGYTF. CDR3 DNA sequence: TGCGCCAGCAGCTTGGGCAGGGGGAACTATGGCTACACCTTC.

This clone has more than one count but fewer than ten. CDR3 loop: CASSLGQGAETQYF. Here the CDR3 DNA reads TGCGCCAGCAGCTTGGGGCAGGGGGCCGAGACCCAGTACTTC. The chain is built from TRBV5-1 and TRBJ2-5, with 8 bases fitting TRBD1. The trim removed 0 bases at V and 5 bases at J, leaving 3 bases unmatched. The germline V gene encodes CDR1 SGHRS and CDR2 YFSETQ. This CDR3 has 14 residues.

The chain couples TRBV6-4 to TRBJ2-3, with no clear D. The CDR3 is 12 residues long. Germline V gives CDR1 MRHNA, CDR2 SNTAGT. Trimming left V 7 bases short and J 4 bases short, with 9 bases between. The CDR3 is CASNPPADTQYF. Written as DNA, the CDR3 is TGTGCCAGCAACCCGCCGGCAGATACGCAGTATTTT.

This clone appeared once. This chain joins TRBV28 and TRBJ1-4; perhaps TRBD1 as D (5 bases). This CDR3 contains 14 residues. Trimming shortened V by 7 bases and J by 4 bases, and 13 bases separated the two germline ends. Germline values: CDR1 MDHEN, CDR2 SYDVKM. The CDR3 region is CASNMGTDNEKLFF. The CDR3 bases are TGTGCCAGCAATATGGGGACTGATAATGAAAAACTGTTTTTT.

This chain joins TRBV4-1 and TRBJ2-1, with 8 bases matching TRBD2. V dropped 4 bases and J dropped 5; count of bases not matched to a gene: 7. Germline lookup yields CDR1 MGHRA and CDR2 YSYEKL. The CDR3 is 15 amino acids. CDR3 protein: CASSPTSGYNNEQFF. As DNA, the CDR3 is TGCGCCAGCAGCCCTACTAGCGGATATAACAATGAGCAGTTCTTC.

The chain uses TRBV7-3 and TRBJ2-1; TRBD2 might be the D (6 bases). V lost 5 bases, J lost 4 bases, and 18 bases lay in between. Germline-derived CDR1 and CDR2 are SGHTA and FQGTGA. The CDR3 extends over 16 amino acids. The CDR3 DNA follows: TGTGCCAGCAGCCCCCTAGCGAGAGGAGATTACAATGAGCAGTTCTTC. This sequence encodes CASSPLARGDYNEQFF.

This clone was recorded a few times. This rearrangement joins TRBV28 to TRBJ1-1; no clear D. Per the germline V gene, CDR1 is MDHEN and CDR2 is SYDVKM. V lost 5 bases and J 3 bases, leaving 7 bases between the germline ends. The CDR3 length is 12 residues. Written as DNA, the CDR3 is TGTGCCAGCAGTGAAAGAGACACTGAAGCTTTCTTT. Translated, it gives CASSERDTEAFF. Complete variable domain (other parts from reference TRBV28 and TRBJ1-1): DVKVTQSSRYLVKRTGEKVFLECVQDMDHENMFWYRQDPGLGLRLIYFSYDVKMKEKGDIPEGYSVSREKKERFSLILESASTNQTSMYLCASSERDTEAFFGQGTRLTVV.

This clone was seen a few times. The V and J genes are TRBV5-1 and TRBJ1-2; D not certain. V lost 4 bases to trimming and J lost 5 bases, with 24 bases between them. This CDR3 region has 17 residues. Germline V lookup: CDR1 SGHRS, CDR2 YFSETQ. CDR3 sequence reads: CASSPGEVSTSFYGYTF. The CDR3, as DNA: TGCGCCAGCAGCCCCGGGGAGGTATCTACTTCATTTTATGGCTACACCTTC. Variable domain in full (rest from reference TRBV5-1 and TRBJ1-2): KAGVTQTPRYLIKTRGQQVTLSCSPISGHRSVSWYQQTPGQGLQFLFEYFSETQRNKGNFPGRFSGRQFSNSRSEMNVSTLELGDSALYLCASSPGEVSTSFYGYTFGSGTRLTVV.

The CDR3 sequence is CASSVRDTRDQRYYNEQFF. CDR3 in DNA: TGTGCCAGCAGCGTCCGGGACACCAGGGACCAAAGATACTACAATGAGCAGTTCTTC. The V call is TRBV7-2, the J call TRBJ2-1; D is possibly TRBD1 (6 bases). Trimming shortened V by 5 bases and J by 3 bases, and 26 bases separated the two germline ends. CDR3 size: 19 residues. Germline V gives CDR1 SGHTA, CDR2 FQGNSA.

This clone was seen only a few times. The V and J genes are TRBV2 and TRBJ2-7, with a weak D call TRBD2 (5 bases). V lost 8 bases and J lost 3, with 17 bases in between. CDR1 is SNHLY, CDR2 FYNNEI, per germline. The CDR3 extends over 14 amino acids. The CDR3 is CASGTGLLVYEQYF. CDR3 DNA sequence: TGTGCCAGCGGAACCGGACTCCTGGTCTACGAGCAGTACTTC. Variable domain in full (rest from reference TRBV2 and TRBJ2-7): EPEVTQTPSHQVTQMGQEVILRCVPISNHLYFYWYRQILGQKVEFLVSFYNNEISEKSEIFDDQFSVERPDGSNFTLKIRSTKLEDSAMYFCASGTGLLVYEQYFGPGTRLTVT.

The chain couples TRBV20-1 to TRBJ2-7, with D maybe TRBD2 (5 bases). The CDR3 extends over 11 amino acids. Germline V gene data show CDR1 as DFQATT and CDR2 as SNEGSKA (reference sequence). With 5 bases removed from V and 9 bases from J, the gap between germline ends came to 14 bases. Here the CDR3 DNA reads TGCAGTGCTGGACCTGGGAGCGGGCAGTACTTC. Translated, it gives CSAGPGSGQYF.

The V call is TRBV30, the J call TRBJ2-7, with TRBD1 identical over 7 bases. CDR1 is GTSNPN, CDR2 SVGIG, per germline (reference sequence). V shed 5 bases, J shed 5 bases, and the junction held 6 bases outside the gene matches. The CDR3 has 12 amino acids. DNA of the CDR3: TGTGCCTGGTCCCGGGACAGCGACGAGCAGTACTTC. Protein: CAWSRDSDEQYF.

This chain links TRBV9 with TRBJ2-7; TRBD1 matches at 8 bases. V shed 3 bases and J 6 bases; nucleotides not matched to a gene: 11. CDR3 size: 15 residues. Germline lookup yields CDR1 SGDLS and CDR2 YYNGEE. The CDR3 sequence is CASSGGGQGVIEQYF. The CDR3 region has the DNA TGTGCCAGCAGCGGGGGAGGACAGGGCGTGATCGAGCAGTACTTC.

The chain has TRBV10-3 and TRBJ2-1, with D tentatively TRBD2 (5 bases). The CDR3 runs to 15 residues. The V gene lost 0 bases and the J gene lost 2 bases, with 8 bases spanning the gap. The germline gives CDR1 ENHRY, CDR2 SYGVKD. CDR3 sequence: CAISESPGTYNEQFF. Written as DNA, the CDR3 is TGTGCCATCAGTGAGTCTCCCGGGACCTACAATGAGCAGTTCTTC.

The genes are TRBV14 and TRBJ2-7; D unresolved. V lost 1 base and J 3 bases, leaving 7 bases between the germline ends. This CDR3 spans 13 amino acids. Germline CDR1 reads SGHDN; CDR2 reads FVKESK. The CDR3 here is CASSQVLHYEQYF. The CDR3 DNA is TGTGCCAGCAGCCAAGTACTGCACTACGAGCAGTACTTC.

The chain combines TRBV15 with TRBJ2-1; D may be TRBD2 (5 bases). CDR1 is LNHNV and CDR2 is YYDKDF in the germline V gene (reference sequence). V lost 1 base and J 0 bases, leaving 13 bases between the germline ends. This CDR3 has 17 amino acids. The CDR3 loop is CATSRGSHTSSYNEQFF. In DNA form, the CDR3 reads TGTGCCACCAGCAGAGGTTCACATACTAGCTCCTACAATGAGCAGTTCTTC.

The chain couples TRBV7-9 to TRBJ1-1; no clear D. CDR3 length: 15 residues. Trimming left V 5 bases short and J 1 base short, with 14 bases between. Germline assignment: CDR1 SEHNR and CDR2 FQNEAQ (reference sequence). The DNA of the CDR3 is TGTGCCAGCAGCGCACCCGGCCGGGAGAACACTGAAGCTTTCTTT. It is translated as CASSAPGRENTEAFF.

Worth noting for this clone: The sample holds other DNA sequences that translate to the same CDR3. This chain links TRBV28 with TRBJ2-5; D remains ambiguous. Trimming shortened V by 3 bases and J by 4 bases, and 3 bases separated the two germline ends. Germline loops: CDR1 MDHEN, CDR2 SYDVKM. The CDR3 is 11 residues long. As DNA, the CDR3 is TGTGCCAGCAGTTTGCGAGAGACCCAGTACTTC. It translates to CASSLRETQYF. Using reference TRBV28 and TRBJ2-5 for the parts outside the CDR3, the full variable domain is DVKVTQSSRYLVKRTGEKVFLECVQDMDHENMFWYRQDPGLGLRLIYFSYDVKMKEKGDIPEGYSVSREKKERFSLILESASTNQTSMYLCASSLRETQYFGPGTRLLVL.

The V call is TRBV9, the J call TRBJ2-2; the match to TRBD2 covers 9 bases. The CDR3 sequence is 15 residues long. Germline loops: CDR1 SGDLS, CDR2 YYNGEE. V gave up 7 bases and J gave up 3 bases; unmatched junction bases: 7. The CDR3 is CASLSGSLDTGELFF. For the CDR3, the DNA is TGTGCCAGCCTTAGCGGGAGTCTTGACACCGGGGAGCTGTTTTTT.

V and J are TRBV5-4 and TRBJ2-2; 7 positions agree with TRBD2. This CDR3 has 14 amino acids. The V and J ends lost 4 bases and 5 bases, in that order; junction bases with no gene match: 5. CDR1 and CDR2 from the germline V gene are SGHNT and YYREEE (reference sequence). CDR3 DNA: TGTGCCAGCAGCCGCGAGCGGGGTACCGGGGAGCTGTTTTTT. It specifies CASSRERGTGELFF.

The chain joins TRBV5-1 to TRBJ2-3, with a weak D call TRBD2 (5 bases). V lost 4 bases and J 0 bases, leaving 9 bases between the germline ends. Looked up from germline, CDR1 is SGHRS and CDR2 is YFSETQ. The CDR3 consists of 14 residues. This CDR3 is CASSRSGSTDTQYF. CDR3 bases: TGCGCCAGCAGCCGCAGCGGTAGCACAGATACGCAGTATTTT.

This clone was counted a few times. Other DNA sequences from this sample encode an identical CDR3 as well. This chain joins TRBV7-3 and TRBJ1-1; D not certain. This CDR3 contains 14 residues. V was trimmed by 2 bases and J by 1 base, leaving 8 bases between them. CDR1 and CDR2 from the germline V gene are SGHTA and FQGTGA. CDR3 nucleotide sequence: TGTGCCAGCAGCTTATCTTCCGGGAACACTGAAGCTTTCTTT. Protein: CASSLSSGNTEAFF.

This clone occurred a few times. The chain recombines TRBV6-5 with TRBJ2-1, with 9 nucleotides matching TRBD2. Germline V gives CDR1 MNHEY, CDR2 SVGAGI. Trimming took 6 bases from V and 9 from J; bases not matched to a gene: 12. The CDR3 loop spans 15 amino acids. The CDR3 region is CASRTGGRALSEQFF. The CDR3 DNA sequence: TGTGCCAGCAGGACGGGCGGGAGGGCCCTTAGTGAGCAGTTCTTC.

Turning to this clone: This specimen includes other DNA sequences encoding the same CDR3. This sequence joins TRBV2 and TRBJ2-4; D is unresolved. V lost 3 bases to trimming and J lost 0 bases, with 6 bases between them. Germline CDR1 reads SNHLY; CDR2 reads FYNNEI. The CDR3 has 14 amino acids. DNA of the CDR3: TGTGCCAGCAGTGATGTATTAGCCAAAAACATTCAGTACTTC. Amino acids: CASSDVLAKNIQYF.

CDR3 in amino acids: CASSFKQVYGYTF. The CDR3 nucleotides read TGTGCCAGCAGCTTCAAACAGGTCTATGGCTACACCTTC. The chain has TRBV7-2 and TRBJ1-2, with D perhaps matching TRBD1 (5 bases). The germline V and J ends were trimmed by 3 bases and 4 bases, with 9 bases remaining between them. There are 13 residues in the CDR3. The germline CDR1 and CDR2 sequences are SGHTA and FQGNSA.